This is a list of T cell receptor beta chains from one sample in a study of spatial heterogeneity in lung cancer. TCRdb ran MiXCR on the 5' RACE reads and lists one entry per CDR3 protein. The sample yields some 120,000 distinct CDR3 sequences, roughly an eighth seen once. This specimen was PBMCs, taken at follow-up. These receptors came from a male donor with early-stage non-small cell lung cancer. CDR3s include the opening cysteine and the closing phenylalanine or tryptophan. Each record gives: CDR3 protein, V gene.

CATSDGGATGELFF	TRBV24-1
CASSLRTGLSGANVLTF	TRBV7-2
CATSDRIGTGDGYTF	TRBV24-1
CASSLSHRDRGYGYTF	TRBV7-2
CSASQQTRGYTF	TRBV20-1
CASSPPGSGGADTQYF	TRBV7-9
CASSQEWTGIVYGYTF	TRBV4-2
CASSTGGAGKYTEAFF	TRBV11-3
CASSGGRRGNTIYF	TRBV28
CASSLSTGSTDTQYF	TRBV7-8
CASSPSVGWGGGRTEAFF	TRBV11-2
CASSYTGDTEAFF	TRBV2